One and the same sample provided the 25 T cell receptor beta chains below, sequenced in a study of T cells in localized non-small cell lung cancer. Sequencing was performed with immunoSEQ multiplex PCR; in TCRdb, only in-frame clones are kept and a portion is missing. The table lists over 25,000 clones, roughly 87% of them singletons. The sequences come from peripheral blood, collected before any cancer treatment. These receptor sequences come from a woman aged 40-69 years with stage I lung adenocarcinoma.

This chain uses TRBV5-1 with TRBJ2-7; 8 bases fit TRBD2. The CDR3 has 14 residues. Germline-derived CDR1 and CDR2 are SGHRS and YFSETQ. Losses at the gene ends were 2 bases for V and 2 bases for J; bases not matched to a gene: 3. The CDR3 region has the DNA TGCGCCAGCAGCTTCAGCGGGAGCCCCTACGAGCAGTACTTC. Translation: CASSFSGSPYEQYF.

The chain links TRBV27 to TRBJ1-1, with D maybe TRBD1 (5 bases). V was clipped by 4 bases and J by 1 base, with 10 bases between them. The CDR3 extends over 14 amino acids. CDR1 and CDR2 from the germline V gene are MNHEY and SMNVEV (reference sequence). CDR3 sequence (DNA): TGTGCCAGCAGTTACGACCAGGGGAACACTGAAGCTTTCTTT. Encoded protein: CASSYDQGNTEAFF.

This clone has a single count. The chain carries TRBV29-1 and TRBJ1-6; D is unclear. This CDR3 comprises 13 residues. Trimming removed 7 bases from V and 6 bases from J, with 13 bases in between. Germline V gene data show CDR1 as SQVTM and CDR2 as ANQGSEA. In nucleotides, the CDR3 is TGCAGCGCCCTCACCGGGCCTAATTCACCCCTCCACTTT. Its protein product is CSALTGPNSPLHF.

The CDR3 is CASSTSGGIGETQYF. CDR3 DNA sequence: TGCGCCAGCAGCACTAGCGGGGGGATAGGTGAGACCCAGTACTTC. The chain uses TRBV5-1 and TRBJ2-5, with TRBD2 identical over 12 bases. V lost 4 bases and J lost 5; bases outside the gene matches: 6. CDR3 size: 15 residues. Looked up from germline, CDR1 is SGHRS and CDR2 is YFSETQ.

This chain links TRBV11-2 with TRBJ1-1, with D unresolved. There are 13 residues in the CDR3. The germline CDR1 and CDR2 sequences are SGHAT and FQNNGV. The ends were cut back, 3 bases at V and 1 base at J, with 6 bases in the middle. The CDR3 sequence: CASSFSENTEAFF. CDR3 coding DNA: TGTGCCAGCAGCTTTTCCGAGAACACTGAAGCTTTCTTT.

This clone was detected only once. The V gene is TRBV2, the J gene TRBJ1-1, with 10 bases identical to TRBD1. The CDR3 has 15 amino acids. Trimming removed 6 bases from V and 1 base from J; junction bases left unmatched: 5. The germline CDR1 and CDR2 sequences are SNHLY and FYNNEI. CDR3 in amino acids: CASRAGQGGNTEAFF. CDR3 DNA: TGTGCCAGCAGAGCAGGACAGGGGGGGAACACTGAAGCTTTCTTT.

This rearrangement joins TRBV7-8 to TRBJ2-1; 11 bases agree with TRBD2. This CDR3 is built from 17 residues. V dropped 1 base and J dropped 5; count of bases not matched to a gene: 7. Germline-derived CDR1 and CDR2 are SGHVS and FQNEAQ. The CDR3 DNA reads TGTGCCAGCAGCTTAGGGGAGGTGGGACTAGCGGACAATGAGCAGTTCTTC. Protein product: CASSLGEVGLADNEQFF.

The chain employs TRBV9 and TRBJ2-1; 7 nucleotides align to TRBD1. This CDR3 has 17 residues. Germline V gene sequence: CDR1 SGDLS, CDR2 YYNGEE. The junction had 10 bases not matched to a gene; V was cut back by 0 bases and J by 4 bases. CDR3: CASSVGQTGPVYNEQFF. The CDR3, as DNA: TGTGCCAGCAGCGTAGGCCAGACAGGGCCAGTTTACAATGAGCAGTTCTTC.

The chain uses TRBV4-3 and TRBJ1-4; D possibly corresponds to TRBD1 (6 bases). The V and J ends lost 1 base and 3 bases respectively, with 9 bases between them. Germline V gene data show CDR1 as LGHNA and CDR2 as YSLEER. The CDR3 totals 15 residues. In nucleotides, the CDR3 is TGCGCCAGCAGCCAAGGGGACAAGGCTAATGAAAAACTGTTTTTT. Translation gives CASSQGDKANEKLFF.

This rearrangement joins TRBV5-1 to TRBJ1-6; D not certain. The germline V gene has CDR1 SGHRS and CDR2 YFSETQ. This CDR3 is built from 15 residues. V was clipped by 7 bases and J by 5 bases, with 16 bases between them. CDR3 DNA: TGCGCCAGCCGACCCCAATACAGAGATAATTCACCCCTCCACTTT. It specifies CASRPQYRDNSPLHF. The entire variable domain, with the rest obtained from reference TRBV5-1 and TRBJ1-6, is as follows: KAGVTQTPRYLIKTRGQQVTLSCSPISGHRSVSWYQQTPGQGLQFLFEYFSETQRNKGNFPGRFSGRQFSNSRSEMNVSTLELGDSALYLCASRPQYRDNSPLHFGNGTRLTVT.

The CDR3 loop reads CASSWGGTEAFF. As DNA, the CDR3 is TGTGCCAGTAGTTGGGGGGGCACTGAAGCTTTCTTT. The chain recombines TRBV19 with TRBJ1-1, with D perhaps TRBD1 (5 bases). The CDR3 contains 12 residues. Trimming removed 5 bases from V and 4 bases from J, with 8 bases in between. Germline V gene data show CDR1 as LNHDA and CDR2 as SQIVND (reference sequence).

The chain joins TRBV18 to TRBJ2-5; the match to TRBD2 covers 11 bases. V dropped 2 bases and J dropped 4; count of bases not matched to a gene: 6. This CDR3 comprises 16 residues. CDR1 is KGHSH and CDR2 is LQKENI in the germline V gene. CDR3 protein: CASSPGLAGVLETQYF. CDR3 bases: TGTGCCAGCTCACCAGGACTAGCGGGTGTCCTAGAGACCCAGTACTTC.

The V call is TRBV5-4, the J call TRBJ1-1; tentatively, D is TRBD1 (6 bases). The CDR3 covers 14 residues. Trimming pared 3 bases from V and 1 base from J, leaving 10 bases between. Germline assignment: CDR1 SGHNT and CDR2 YYREEE (reference sequence). For the CDR3, the DNA is TGTGCCAGCAGCTGGGGGGGCACGAACACTGAAGCTTTCTTT. Protein: CASSWGGTNTEAFF.

The CDR3 region has the DNA TGTGCCAGCACCGGGACAGGCTCTACCTACGAGCAGTACTTC. This sequence encodes CASTGTGSTYEQYF. V and J are TRBV6-1 and TRBJ2-7; TRBD1 matches 8 bases. After removal of 7 bases from V and 2 bases from J, the junction contained 7 bases not matched to a gene. Germline CDR1 reads MNHNS; CDR2 reads SASEGT. The CDR3 is 14 residues long.

This clone came up once. V is TRBV4-1 and J is TRBJ2-5; D is possibly TRBD1 (5 bases). Between the trimmed V and J ends, which lost 0 bases and 6 bases, there was a span of 11 bases. The CDR3 contains 14 residues. Germline values: CDR1 MGHRA, CDR2 YSYEKL. In DNA, the CDR3 is TGCGCCAGCAGCCAAGAAAGGGGTACGCAGACCCAGTACTTC. Amino acids: CASSQERGTQTQYF.

The rearrangement links TRBV4-2 to TRBJ2-7, with D tentatively TRBD1 or TRBD2 (6 bases each). The CDR3 runs to 14 residues. The V end was cut by 0 bases, the J end by 3 bases, with 9 bases between. Germline lookup yields CDR1 LGHNA and CDR2 YNFKEQ. The CDR3 spells CASSQDGGGYEQYF. The CDR3 DNA reads TGTGCCAGCAGCCAAGATGGAGGGGGCTACGAGCAGTACTTC.

The CDR3 loop reads CASSLSRTSTNEKLFF. In DNA form, the CDR3 reads TGTGCCAGCAGCTTAAGCCGGACATCAACTAATGAAAAACTGTTTTTT. The V and J genes are TRBV6-6 and TRBJ1-4; weak D call: TRBD1 (5 bases). The CDR3 contains 16 residues. V dropped 6 bases and J dropped 0 bases, with 14 bases sitting between them. CDR1 is MNHNY and CDR2 is SVGAGI in the germline V gene (reference sequence).

The chain joins TRBV18 to TRBJ2-3, with unresolved D. V lost 0 bases to trimming and J lost 0 bases, with 7 bases between them. Germline V CDR1 and CDR2: KGHSH, LQKENI. The CDR3 extends over 15 amino acids. The CDR3 protein is CASSPPGRSTDTQYF. In DNA, the CDR3 is TGTGCCAGCTCACCACCGGGCAGAAGCACAGATACGCAGTATTTT.

This clone appeared once. The chain is built from TRBV9 and TRBJ1-5, with TRBD1 identical over 9 bases. CDR3 length: 15 residues. V was pared by 3 bases and J by 4 bases, with 5 bases of the junction left unmatched. Germline V gene lookup returns CDR1 SGDLS and CDR2 YYNGEE. In DNA, the CDR3 is TGTGCCAGCAGCGGGGACAGGGATGCGAATCAGCCCCAGCATTTT. As protein: CASSGDRDANQPQHF.

In nucleotides, the CDR3 is TGCGCCAGCAGCCAGGGGTTGTCCAGCAACTATGGCTACACCTTC. Translating it yields CASSQGLSSNYGYTF. The V and J genes are TRBV4-3 and TRBJ1-2; D is ambiguous. In germline, CDR1 is LGHNA, CDR2 YSLEER. Trimming pared 3 bases from V and 2 bases from J, leaving 13 bases between. The CDR3 length is 15 residues.

This chain uses TRBV21-1 with TRBJ1-5. TRBV21-1 is a known pseudogene. This CDR3 contains 18 residues. CDR3 nucleotides: TGTGCCAGCAGCAAAAGCACTAATCACAGATGGAATAATCAGCCCCAGCATTTT. This gives the protein CASSKSTNHRWNNQPQHF.

The chain links TRBV5-6 to TRBJ2-7, with a weak D call TRBD2 (6 bases). The germline V gene has CDR1 SGHDT and CDR2 YYEEEE. The CDR3 sequence is 13 residues long. V was cut by 3 bases and J by 2 bases, with 9 bases left in between. The CDR3 reads CASSSGSPYEQYF. The CDR3 DNA is TGTGCCAGCAGCTCCGGGAGCCCCTACGAGCAGTACTTC.

The CDR3 protein is CASRFDGMNTEAFF. The CDR3 coding sequence is TGTGCCAGCAGATTTGACGGCATGAACACTGAAGCTTTCTTT. V and J are TRBV6-5 and TRBJ1-1; D gene ambiguous. Trimming left V 6 bases short and J 0 bases short, with 11 bases between. The CDR3 contains 14 residues. Germline lookup yields CDR1 MNHEY and CDR2 SVGAGI.

The CDR3 is CASSYGPQGYGYTF. The CDR3 DNA sequence: TGTGCCAGCAGTTACGGGCCGCAGGGGTATGGCTACACCTTC. The chain uses TRBV6-5 and TRBJ1-2; tentative D call: TRBD1 (6 bases). There are 14 residues in the CDR3. Germline V gene sequence: CDR1 MNHEY, CDR2 SVGAGI. Trimming took off 2 bases at V and 5 bases at J, with 12 bases between the two ends.

The V gene is TRBV28, the J gene TRBJ1-2; D might be TRBD1 (5 bases). CDR1 is MDHEN and CDR2 is SYDVKM in the germline V gene. CDR3 length equals 12 residues. V lost 9 bases and J 2 bases, leaving 10 bases between the germline ends. This CDR3 is CASTDRNYGYTF. In nucleotides, the CDR3 is TGTGCCAGTACCGACAGAAACTATGGCTACACCTTC.